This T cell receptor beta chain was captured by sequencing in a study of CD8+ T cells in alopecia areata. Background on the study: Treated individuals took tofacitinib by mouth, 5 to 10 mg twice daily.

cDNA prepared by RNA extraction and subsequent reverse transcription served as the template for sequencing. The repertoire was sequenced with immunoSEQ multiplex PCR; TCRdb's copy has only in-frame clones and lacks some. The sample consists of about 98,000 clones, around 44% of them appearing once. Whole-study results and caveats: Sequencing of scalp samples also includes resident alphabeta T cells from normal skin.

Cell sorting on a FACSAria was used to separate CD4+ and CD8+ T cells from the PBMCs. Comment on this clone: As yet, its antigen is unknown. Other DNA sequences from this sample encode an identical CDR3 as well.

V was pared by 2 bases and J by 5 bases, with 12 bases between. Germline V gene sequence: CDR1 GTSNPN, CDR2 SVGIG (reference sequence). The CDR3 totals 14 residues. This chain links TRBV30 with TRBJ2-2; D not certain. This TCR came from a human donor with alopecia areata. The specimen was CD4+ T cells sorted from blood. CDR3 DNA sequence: TGTGCCTGGAGTAAACCCGGATCTACCGGGGAGCTGTTTTTT. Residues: CAWSKPGSTGELFF. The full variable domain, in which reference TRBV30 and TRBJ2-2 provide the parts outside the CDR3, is SQTIHQWPATLVQPVGSPLSLECTVEGTSNPNLYWYRQAAGRGLQLLFYSVGIGQISSEVPQNLSASRPQDRQFILSSKKLLLSDSGFYLCAWSKPGSTGELFFGEGSRLTVL.